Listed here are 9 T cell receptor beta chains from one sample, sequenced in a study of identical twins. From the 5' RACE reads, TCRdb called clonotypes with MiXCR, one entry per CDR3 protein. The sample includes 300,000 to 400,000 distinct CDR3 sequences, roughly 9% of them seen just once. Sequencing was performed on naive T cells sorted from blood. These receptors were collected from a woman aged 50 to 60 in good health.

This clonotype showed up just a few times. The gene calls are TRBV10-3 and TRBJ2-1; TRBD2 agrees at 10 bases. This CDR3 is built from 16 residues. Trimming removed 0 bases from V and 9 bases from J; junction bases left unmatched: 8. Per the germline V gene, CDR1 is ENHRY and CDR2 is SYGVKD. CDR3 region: CAISESGGLAPVEQFF. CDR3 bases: TGTGCCATCAGTGAGTCGGGGGGACTAGCGCCAGTTGAGCAGTTCTTC.

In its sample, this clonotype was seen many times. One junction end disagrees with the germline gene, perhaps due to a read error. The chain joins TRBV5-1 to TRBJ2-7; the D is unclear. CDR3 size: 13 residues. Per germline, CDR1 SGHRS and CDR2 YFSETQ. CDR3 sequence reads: CASSLGSPYEQYF. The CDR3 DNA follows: TGTGCCAGCAGTTTAGGCAGTCCCTACGAGCAGTACTTC.

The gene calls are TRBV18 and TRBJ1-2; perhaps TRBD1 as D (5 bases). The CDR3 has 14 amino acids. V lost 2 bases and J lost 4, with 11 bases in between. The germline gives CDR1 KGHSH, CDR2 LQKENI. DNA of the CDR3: TGTGCCAGCTCACCATCCCAGGGCCTCTATGGCTACACCTTC. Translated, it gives CASSPSQGLYGYTF.

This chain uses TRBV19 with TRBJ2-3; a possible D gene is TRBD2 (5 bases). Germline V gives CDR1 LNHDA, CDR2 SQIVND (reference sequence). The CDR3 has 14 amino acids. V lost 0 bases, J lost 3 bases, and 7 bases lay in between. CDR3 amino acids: CASSIDPGTDTQYF. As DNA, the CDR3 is TGTGCCAGTAGTATAGATCCGGGAACAGATACGCAGTATTTT.

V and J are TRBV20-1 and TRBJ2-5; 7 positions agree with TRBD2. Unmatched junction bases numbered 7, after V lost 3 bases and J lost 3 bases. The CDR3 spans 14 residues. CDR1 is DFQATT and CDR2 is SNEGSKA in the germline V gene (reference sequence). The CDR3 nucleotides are TGCAGTGCTAGCAAGGTAGCGGGTAAAGAGACCCAGTACTTC. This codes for CSASKVAGKETQYF.

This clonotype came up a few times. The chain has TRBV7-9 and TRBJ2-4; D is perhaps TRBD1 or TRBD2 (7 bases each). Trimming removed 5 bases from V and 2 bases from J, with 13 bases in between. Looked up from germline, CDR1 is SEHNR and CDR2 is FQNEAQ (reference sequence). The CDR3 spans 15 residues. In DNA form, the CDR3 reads TGTGCCAGCAGCCAGGGGGGGAGTTCCAAAAACATTCAGTACTTC. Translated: CASSQGGSSKNIQYF.

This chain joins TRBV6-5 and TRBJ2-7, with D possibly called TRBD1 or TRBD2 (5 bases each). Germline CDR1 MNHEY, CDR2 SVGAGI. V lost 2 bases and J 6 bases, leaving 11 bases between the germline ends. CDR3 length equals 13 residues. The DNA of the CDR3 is TGTGCCAGCAGTTACGGGGCAAGCGGCGAGCAGTACGTC. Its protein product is CASSYGASGEQYV.

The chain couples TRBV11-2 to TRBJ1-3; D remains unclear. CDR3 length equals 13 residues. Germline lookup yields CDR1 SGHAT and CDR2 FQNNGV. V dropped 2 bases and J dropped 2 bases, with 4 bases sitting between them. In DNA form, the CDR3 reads TGTGCCAGCAGCTTAAGCCCTGGAAACACCATATATTTT. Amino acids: CASSLSPGNTIYF.

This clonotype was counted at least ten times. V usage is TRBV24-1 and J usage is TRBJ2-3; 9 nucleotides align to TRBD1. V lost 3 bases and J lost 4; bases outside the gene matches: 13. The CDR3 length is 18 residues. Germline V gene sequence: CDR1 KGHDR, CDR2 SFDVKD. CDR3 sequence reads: CATSDPEDRDRAADTQYF. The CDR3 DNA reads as TGTGCCACCAGTGATCCGGAGGACCGGGACAGGGCCGCAGATACGCAGTATTTT.